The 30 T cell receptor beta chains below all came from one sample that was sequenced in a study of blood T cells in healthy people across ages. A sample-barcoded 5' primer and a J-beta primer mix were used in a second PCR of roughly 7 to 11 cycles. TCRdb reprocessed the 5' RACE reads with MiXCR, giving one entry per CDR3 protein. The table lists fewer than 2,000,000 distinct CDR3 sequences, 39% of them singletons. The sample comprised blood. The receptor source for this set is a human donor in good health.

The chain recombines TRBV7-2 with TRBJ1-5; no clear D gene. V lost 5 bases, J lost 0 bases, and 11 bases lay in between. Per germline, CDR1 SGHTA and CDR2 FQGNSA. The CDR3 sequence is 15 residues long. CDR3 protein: CASSDQSFSNQPQHF. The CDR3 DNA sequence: TGTGCCAGCAGCGACCAGTCCTTTAGCAATCAGCCCCAGCATTTT.

CDR3 DNA sequence: TGCGCCAGCAGCCGACTAGTGGGCACAGATACGCAGTATTTT. This codes for CASSRLVGTDTQYF. The rearrangement uses TRBV4-1 and TRBJ2-3, with D possibly being TRBD2 (6 bases). There are 14 residues in the CDR3. V lost 4 bases, J lost 1 base, and 9 bases lay in between. CDR1 and CDR2 from the germline V gene are MGHRA and YSYEKL.

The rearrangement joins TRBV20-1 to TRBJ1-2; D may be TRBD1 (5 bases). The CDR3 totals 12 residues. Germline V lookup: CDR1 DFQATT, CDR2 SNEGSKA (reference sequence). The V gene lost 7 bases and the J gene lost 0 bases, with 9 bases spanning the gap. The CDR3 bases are TGCAGTGGAGGGGCTTCTAACTATGGCTACACCTTC. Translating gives CSGGASNYGYTF.

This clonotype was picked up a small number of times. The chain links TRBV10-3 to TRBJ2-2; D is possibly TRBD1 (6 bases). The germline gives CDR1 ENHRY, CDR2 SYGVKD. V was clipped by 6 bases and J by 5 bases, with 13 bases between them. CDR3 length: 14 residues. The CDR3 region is CAISDRKGTGELFF. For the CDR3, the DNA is TGTGCCATCAGCGACAGGAAAGGAACCGGGGAGCTGTTTTTT.

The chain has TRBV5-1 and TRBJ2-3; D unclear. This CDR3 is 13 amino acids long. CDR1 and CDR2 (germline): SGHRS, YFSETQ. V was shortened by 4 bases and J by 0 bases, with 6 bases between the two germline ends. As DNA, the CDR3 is TGCGCCAGCAGCACCTTTAGCACAGATACGCAGTATTTT. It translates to CASSTFSTDTQYF.

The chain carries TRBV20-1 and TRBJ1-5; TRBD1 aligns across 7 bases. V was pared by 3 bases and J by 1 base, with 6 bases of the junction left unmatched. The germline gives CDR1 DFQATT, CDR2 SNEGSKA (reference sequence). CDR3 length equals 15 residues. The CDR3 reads CSASFGTESNQPQHF. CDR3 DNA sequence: TGCAGTGCTAGCTTCGGGACAGAGAGCAATCAGCCCCAGCATTTT.

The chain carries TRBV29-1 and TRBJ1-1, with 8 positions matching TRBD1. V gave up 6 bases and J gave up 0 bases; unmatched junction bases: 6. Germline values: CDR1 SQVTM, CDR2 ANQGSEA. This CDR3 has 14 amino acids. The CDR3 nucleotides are TGCAGCGTCCGCGGACAGGGTATGAACACTGAAGCTTTCTTT. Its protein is CSVRGQGMNTEAFF.

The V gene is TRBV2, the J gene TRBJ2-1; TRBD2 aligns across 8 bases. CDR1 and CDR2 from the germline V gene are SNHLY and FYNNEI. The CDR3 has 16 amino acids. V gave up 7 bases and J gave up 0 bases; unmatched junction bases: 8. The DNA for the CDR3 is TGTGCCAGCAAACCCACGGGGGGGAGCTCCTACAATGAGCAGTTCTTC. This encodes CASKPTGGSSYNEQFF.

The CDR3 DNA is TGTGCCAGCAGCTTCCTCCAGGGAGGGGTGAACACTGAAGCTTTCTTT. Translation: CASSFLQGGVNTEAFF. The V and J genes are TRBV13 and TRBJ1-1, with D perhaps TRBD1 (5 bases). The V end was cut by 3 bases, the J end by 0 bases, with 14 bases between. Germline V gives CDR1 PRHDT, CDR2 FYEKMQ (reference sequence). The CDR3 is made up of 16 amino acids.

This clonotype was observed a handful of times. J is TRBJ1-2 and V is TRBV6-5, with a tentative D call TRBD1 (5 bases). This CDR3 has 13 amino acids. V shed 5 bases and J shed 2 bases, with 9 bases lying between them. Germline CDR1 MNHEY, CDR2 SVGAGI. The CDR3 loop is CASSRQSNYGYTF. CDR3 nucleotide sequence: TGTGCCAGCAGTAGACAGAGCAACTATGGCTACACCTTC.

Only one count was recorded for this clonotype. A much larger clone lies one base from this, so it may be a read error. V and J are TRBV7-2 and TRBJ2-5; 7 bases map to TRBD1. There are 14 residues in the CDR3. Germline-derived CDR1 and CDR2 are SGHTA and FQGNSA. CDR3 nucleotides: TGTGCCGGCAGCAGAGACAGGGCCCAAGAGACCCAGTACTTC. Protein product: CAGSRDRAQETQYF.

The DNA for the CDR3 is TGCGCCAGCAGCTTGGTAGGCAGAGAAAATGAAAAACTGTTTTTT. Translating it yields CASSLVGRENEKLFF. J is TRBJ1-4 and V is TRBV5-1; no reliable D call. Germline CDR1 and CDR2: SGHRS and YFSETQ. The V and J ends lost 0 bases and 5 bases respectively, with 11 bases between them. The CDR3 spans 15 residues.

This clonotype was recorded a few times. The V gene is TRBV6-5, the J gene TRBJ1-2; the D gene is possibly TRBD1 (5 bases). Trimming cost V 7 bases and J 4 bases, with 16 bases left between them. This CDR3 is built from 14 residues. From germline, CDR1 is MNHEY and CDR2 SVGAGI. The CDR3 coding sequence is TGTGCCAGCAAGGGCGAAGGACACACCTATGGCTACACCTTC. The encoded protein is CASKGEGHTYGYTF.

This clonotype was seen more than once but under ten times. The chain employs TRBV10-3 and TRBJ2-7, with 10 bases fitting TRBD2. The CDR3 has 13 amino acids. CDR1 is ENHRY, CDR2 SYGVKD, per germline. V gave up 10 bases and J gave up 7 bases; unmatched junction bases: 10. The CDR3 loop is CATSGGEVNEQYF. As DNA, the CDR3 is TGTGCCACCAGCGGGGGGGAAGTGAATGAGCAGTACTTC.

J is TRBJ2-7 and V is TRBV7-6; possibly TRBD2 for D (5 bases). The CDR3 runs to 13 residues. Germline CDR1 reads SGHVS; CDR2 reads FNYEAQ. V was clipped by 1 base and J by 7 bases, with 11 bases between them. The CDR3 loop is CASSLELGREQYF. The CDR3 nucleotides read TGTGCCAGCAGCTTAGAATTAGGGAGAGAGCAGTACTTC.

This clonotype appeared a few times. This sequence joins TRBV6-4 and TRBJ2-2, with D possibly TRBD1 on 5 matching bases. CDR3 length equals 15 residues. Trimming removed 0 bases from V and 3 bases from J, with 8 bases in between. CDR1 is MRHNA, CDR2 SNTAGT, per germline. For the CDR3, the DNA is TGTGCCAGCAGTGACTCAGGGGATTACACCGGGGAGCTGTTTTTT. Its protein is CASSDSGDYTGELFF.

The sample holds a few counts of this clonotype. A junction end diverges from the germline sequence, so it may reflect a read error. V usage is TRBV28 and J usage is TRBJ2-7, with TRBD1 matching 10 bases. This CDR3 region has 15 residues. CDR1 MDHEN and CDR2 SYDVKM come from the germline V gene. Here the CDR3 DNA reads TGTGTCAGCAGCATAGCCGGGACAGGGGCAGACGAGCAGTACTTC. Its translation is CVSSIAGTGADEQYF. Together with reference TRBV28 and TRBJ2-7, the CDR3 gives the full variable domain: DVKVTQSSRYLVKRTGEKVFLECVQDMDHENMFWYRQDPGLGLRLIYFSYDVKMKEKGDIPEGYSVSREKKERFSLILESASTNQTSMYLCVSSIAGTGADEQYFGPGTRLTVT.

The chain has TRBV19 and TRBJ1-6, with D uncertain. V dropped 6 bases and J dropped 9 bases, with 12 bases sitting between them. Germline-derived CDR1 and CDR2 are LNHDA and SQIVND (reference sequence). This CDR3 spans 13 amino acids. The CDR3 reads CASRTGMGSPLHF. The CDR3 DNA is TGTGCCAGTAGAACGGGCATGGGTTCACCCCTCCACTTT.

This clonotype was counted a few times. The CDR3 DNA follows: TGTGCCAGCAACCGGGCAGGGGGCTACGAGCAGTACTTC. As protein: CASNRAGGYEQYF. The chain recombines TRBV27 with TRBJ2-7; TRBD1 agrees at 7 bases. The germline V gene has CDR1 MNHEY and CDR2 SMNVEV (reference sequence). The CDR3 spans 13 residues. With V trimmed by 7 bases and J by 3 bases, 6 bases remained unmatched.

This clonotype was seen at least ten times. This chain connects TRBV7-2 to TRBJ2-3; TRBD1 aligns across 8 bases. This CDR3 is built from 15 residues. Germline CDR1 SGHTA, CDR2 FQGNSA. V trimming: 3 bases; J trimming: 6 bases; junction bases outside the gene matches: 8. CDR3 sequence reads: CASSFDRGRADTQYF. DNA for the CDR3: TGTGCCAGCAGCTTCGACAGGGGTAGGGCGGATACGCAGTATTTT.

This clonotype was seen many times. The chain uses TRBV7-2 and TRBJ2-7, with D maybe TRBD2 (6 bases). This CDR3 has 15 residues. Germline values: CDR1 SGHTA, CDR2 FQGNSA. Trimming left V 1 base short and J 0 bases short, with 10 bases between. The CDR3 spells CASSLVAGRSYEQYF. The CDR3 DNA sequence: TGTGCCAGCAGCTTAGTGGCGGGGCGCTCCTACGAGCAGTACTTC.

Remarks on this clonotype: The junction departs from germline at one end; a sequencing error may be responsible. The CDR3 DNA reads TGTGCCAGCAGCTTAGCAAGGACAGGCCTGTCCTCCAATGAGCAGTTCTTC. Protein: CASSLARTGLSSNEQFF. This chain links TRBV11-2 with TRBJ2-1, with TRBD1 matching over 7 bases. This CDR3 is 17 amino acids long. Germline CDR1 reads SGHAT; CDR2 reads FQNNGV.

In DNA, the CDR3 is TGCAGTGCTTATTACAATGAGCAGTTCTTC. Its protein product is CSAYYNEQFF. The gene calls are TRBV20-1 and TRBJ2-1; D is unresolved. Trimming took off 5 bases at V and 4 bases at J, with 3 bases between the two ends. Germline loops: CDR1 DFQATT, CDR2 SNEGSKA (reference sequence). The CDR3 extends over 10 amino acids.

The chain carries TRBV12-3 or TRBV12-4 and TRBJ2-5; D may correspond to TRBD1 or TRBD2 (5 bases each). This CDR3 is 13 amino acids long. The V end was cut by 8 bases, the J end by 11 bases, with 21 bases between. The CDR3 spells CASGAVGADEQYF. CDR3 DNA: TGTGCCAGCGGGGCGGTCGGGGCGGATGAGCAGTACTTC.

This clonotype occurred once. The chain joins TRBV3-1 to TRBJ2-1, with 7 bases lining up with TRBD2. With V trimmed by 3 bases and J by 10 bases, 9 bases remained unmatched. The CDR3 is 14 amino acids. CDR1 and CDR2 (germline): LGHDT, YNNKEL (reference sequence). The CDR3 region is CASSQRGGAGEQFF. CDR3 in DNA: TGTGCCAGCAGCCAGAGGGGAGGGGCCGGGGAGCAGTTCTTC.

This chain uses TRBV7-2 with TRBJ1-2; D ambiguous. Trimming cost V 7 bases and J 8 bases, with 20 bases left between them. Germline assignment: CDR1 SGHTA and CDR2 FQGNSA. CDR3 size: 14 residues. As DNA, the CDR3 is TGTGCCAGCATCCCCGCAGGAGGGCATAAGGGCTACACCTTC. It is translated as CASIPAGGHKGYTF.

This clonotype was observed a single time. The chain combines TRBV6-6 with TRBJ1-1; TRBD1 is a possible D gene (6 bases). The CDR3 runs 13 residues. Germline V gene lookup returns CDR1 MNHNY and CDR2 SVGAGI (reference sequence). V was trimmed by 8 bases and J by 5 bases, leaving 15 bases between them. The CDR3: CASGRNRETEAFF. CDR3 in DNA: TGTGCCAGCGGTCGGAACAGGGAAACTGAAGCTTTCTTT.

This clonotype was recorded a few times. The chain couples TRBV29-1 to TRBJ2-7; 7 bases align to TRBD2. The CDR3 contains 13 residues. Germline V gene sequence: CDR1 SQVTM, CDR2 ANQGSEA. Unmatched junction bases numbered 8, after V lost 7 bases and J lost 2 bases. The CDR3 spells CSAVGGRTYEQYF. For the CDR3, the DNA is TGCAGCGCGGTGGGGGGGAGGACCTACGAGCAGTACTTC.

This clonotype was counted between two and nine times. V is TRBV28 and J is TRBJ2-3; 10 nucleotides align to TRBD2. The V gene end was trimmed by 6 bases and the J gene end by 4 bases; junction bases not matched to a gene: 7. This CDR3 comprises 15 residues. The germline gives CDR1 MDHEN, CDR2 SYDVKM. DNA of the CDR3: TGTGCCAGCAGACCTCGGACTAGCGGTCCAGATACGCAGTATTTT. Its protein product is CASRPRTSGPDTQYF.

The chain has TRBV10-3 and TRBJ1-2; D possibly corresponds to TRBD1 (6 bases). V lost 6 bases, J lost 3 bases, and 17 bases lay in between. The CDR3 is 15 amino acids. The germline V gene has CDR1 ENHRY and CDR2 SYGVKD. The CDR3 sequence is CAIRDRQAPDYGYTF. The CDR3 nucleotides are TGTGCCATCAGGGACAGACAGGCTCCTGACTATGGCTACACCTTC.